One T cell receptor (beta chain) is described in this entry. The data stem from a study of T-cell reconstitution after alpha-beta-depleted transplantation in children. Unique molecular identifiers tagged the TCRbeta library. Using its own MiXCR run on the PCR reads, TCRdb lists one record per CDR3 protein. The profile shows some 840,000 distinct CDR3 sequences, 15% to 20% of them singletons. CDR1 is WSHSY, CDR2 SAAADI, per germline. Trimming took 7 bases from V and 5 from J, leaving 17 bases between them. CDR3 size: 14 residues. The chain links TRBV10-2 to TRBJ1-2; possible D gene TRBD1, 5 bases. Specimen: PBMCs, mostly from graft donor cells, collected 360 days after TCRalphabeta/CD19-depleted stem cell transplant. The sequence was collected from a male patient aged 10 to 17 who had a stem cell transplant for acute lymphoblastic leukemia, so the T cells may come from the graft donor. The CDR3 nucleotides read TGCGCCAGCAACGGCTTGGGCAGGGCTTATGGCTACACCTTC. Translated: CASNGLGRAYGYTF.